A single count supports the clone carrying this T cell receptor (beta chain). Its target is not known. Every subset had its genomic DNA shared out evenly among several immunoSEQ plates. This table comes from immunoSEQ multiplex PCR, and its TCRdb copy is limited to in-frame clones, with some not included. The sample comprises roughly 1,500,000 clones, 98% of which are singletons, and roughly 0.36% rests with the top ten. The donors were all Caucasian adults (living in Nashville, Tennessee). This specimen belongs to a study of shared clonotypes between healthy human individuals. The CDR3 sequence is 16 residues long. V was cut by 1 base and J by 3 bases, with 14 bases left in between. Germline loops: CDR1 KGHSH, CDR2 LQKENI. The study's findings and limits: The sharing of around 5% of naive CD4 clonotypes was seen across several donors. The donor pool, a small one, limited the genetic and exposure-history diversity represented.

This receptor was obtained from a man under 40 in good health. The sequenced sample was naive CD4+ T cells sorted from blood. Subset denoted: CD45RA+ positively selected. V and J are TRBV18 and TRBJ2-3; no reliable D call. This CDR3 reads CASSPRLPMTTDTQYF. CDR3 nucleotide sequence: TGTGCCAGCTCACCACGGCTACCCATGACAACAGATACGCAGTATTTT.